This T cell receptor (beta chain) was sequenced for a study of CD8 T cells in ankylosing spondylitis. Study-wide results and caveats: Previously reported in reactive arthritis synovial fluid and blood were some of the motif variants. Characteristic, it appeared, of ankylosing spondylitis blood was a TCR beta motif of roughly 8 highly homologous variants. In ankylosing spondylitis patients, matched synovial fluid reportedly showed significant enrichment of disease-linked clones.

This clonotype was detected many times. The antigen is not known. TCRdb ran MiXCR on the 5' RACE reads and lists one entry per CDR3 protein. The table has more than 35,000 distinct CDR3 sequences, 4.5% to 6% seen once. Trimming removed 0 bases at V and 0 bases at J, with 7 bases between. Germline V gene data show CDR1 as SGHDT and CDR2 as YYEEEE. The CDR3 is 16 residues long. The sequenced sample consisted of blood, either unsorted or a sorted T cell fraction (not recorded which). The sequence came from a male donor with ankylosing spondylitis or in good health (not recorded which). This chain connects TRBV5-6 to TRBJ2-6; D is uncertain. CDR3 sequence reads: CASSLARLSGANVLTF. CDR3 DNA sequence: TGTGCCAGCAGCTTGGCGCGCCTCTCTGGGGCCAACGTCCTGACTTTC.